The 11 T cell receptor beta chains in this list originate from one sample, sequenced in a study of blood T cell repertoires in COVID-19. Repertoires were generated with immunoSEQ multiplex PCR, while TCRdb's copy carries only in-frame clones and drops some. The sample contains about 260,000 clones, less than 90% of which appear only once. Material for sequencing was peripheral blood. The receptors shown here come from a man aged 55 to 70 who had recovered from COVID-19.

J is TRBJ2-3 and V is TRBV6-5; 9 bases agree with TRBD1. V was pared by 2 bases and J by 3 bases, with 3 bases of the junction left unmatched. The CDR3 contains 15 residues. CDR1 is MNHEY and CDR2 is SVGAGI in the germline V gene. The CDR3 DNA reads as TGTGCCAGCAGTTACCGGGACAGGGCAACAGATACGCAGTATTTT. Amino acids: CASSYRDRATDTQYF.

CDR3 in amino acids: CAWSVSRDGTLHF. In DNA form, the CDR3 reads TGTGCCTGGAGTGTAAGCCGGGATGGGACCCTCCACTTT. The chain employs TRBV30 and TRBJ1-6, with no clear D. The CDR3 has 13 residues. Germline V gene lookup returns CDR1 GTSNPN and CDR2 SVGIG (reference sequence). V was cut by 0 bases and J by 14 bases, with 14 bases left in between.

The chain couples TRBV3-1 (or the pseudogene TRBV3-2) to TRBJ2-3, with a tentative D call TRBD1 (6 bases). The CDR3 contains 15 residues. Germline V gene sequence: CDR1 LGHDT, CDR2 YNNKEL (reference sequence). Trimming removed 4 bases at V and 3 bases at J, with 14 bases between. CDR3 loop: CASSPPGTITDTQYF. The CDR3 DNA reads as TGTGCCAGCAGCCCCCCCGGGACAATTACAGATACGCAGTATTTT.

The genes are TRBV18 and TRBJ2-1, with 8 bases matching TRBD2. Germline assignment: CDR1 KGHSH and CDR2 LQKENI. The CDR3 consists of 17 residues. With 0 bases clipped from V and 4 bases from J, the junction kept 8 bases outside the gene matches. The CDR3 here is CASSPPTAGGLYNEQFF. The CDR3, as DNA: TGTGCCAGCTCACCACCGACGGCGGGGGGTCTATACAATGAGCAGTTCTTC.

The genes are TRBV19 and TRBJ2-2, with 10 bases identical to TRBD1. This CDR3 has 15 amino acids. J lost 7 bases, V lost 3 bases, and 5 bases had no gene match. Per the germline V gene, CDR1 is LNHDA and CDR2 is SQIVND (reference sequence). The CDR3, as DNA: TGTGCCAGTAGTATCGACAGGGGGCAGGTCGGGGAGCTGTTTTTT. This encodes CASSIDRGQVGELFF.

The chain recombines TRBV11-2 with TRBJ1-4; 7 positions agree with TRBD1. CDR1 SGHAT and CDR2 FQNNGV come from the germline V gene. V lost 5 bases, J lost 13 bases, and 13 bases stayed unmatched. This CDR3 contains 14 residues. CDR3 loop: CASSPGQWTNSLFF. The CDR3 nucleotides are TGTGCCAGCAGCCCGGGACAGTGGACTAATTCACTGTTTTTT.

The chain combines TRBV11-2 with TRBJ2-2; 8 bases fit TRBD1. Germline CDR1 SGHAT, CDR2 FQNNGV. There are 14 residues in the CDR3. With 8 bases clipped from V and 3 bases from J, the junction kept 5 bases outside the gene matches. The CDR3 loop is CASPRGQDTGELFF. Here the CDR3 DNA reads TGTGCCAGCCCCAGGGGGCAGGACACCGGGGAGCTGTTTTTT. Complete variable domain (other parts from reference TRBV11-2 and TRBJ2-2): EAGVAQSPRYKIIEKRQSVAFWCNPISGHATLYWYQQILGQGPKLLIQFQNNGVVDDSQLPKDRFSAERLKGVDSTLKIQPAKLEDSAVYLCASPRGQDTGELFFGEGSRLTVL.

The J gene is TRBJ1-5, the V gene TRBV6-5; 7 bases are a match to TRBD1. The CDR3 runs 14 residues. J gave up 6 bases and V 6 bases, and 8 bases lay outside the gene matches. CDR1 is MNHEY and CDR2 is SVGAGI in the germline V gene. CDR3 sequence (DNA): TGTGCCAGCAGCCCGGGACAGCGTGCTCAGCCCCAGCATTTT. Its protein product is CASSPGQRAQPQHF.

The gene calls are TRBV27 and TRBJ1-1, with a weak D call TRBD1 (5 bases). CDR1 and CDR2 (germline): MNHEY, SMNVEV (reference sequence). The CDR3 runs to 13 residues. Between the trimmed V and J ends, which lost 10 bases and 1 base, there was a span of 13 bases. DNA for the CDR3: TGTGCCACCTCCGGGGGTGCGAACACTGAAGCTTTCTTT. Translation gives CATSGGANTEAFF.

This chain links TRBV5-1 with TRBJ2-7; TRBD1 aligns across 9 bases. This CDR3 region has 15 residues. Germline V gives CDR1 SGHRS, CDR2 YFSETQ. The V and J ends lost 1 base and 4 bases, in that order; junction bases with no gene match: 6. CDR3: CASSLTGTGSYEQYF. DNA of the CDR3: TGCGCCAGCAGCTTGACCGGGACAGGGTCGTACGAGCAGTACTTC.

The chain combines TRBV13 with TRBJ2-1; D not resolved. The CDR3 consists of 13 residues. V lost 4 bases to trimming and J lost 9 bases, with 13 bases between them. CDR1 is PRHDT, CDR2 FYEKMQ, per germline (reference sequence). CDR3 loop: CASSSGSSVEQFF. Here the CDR3 DNA reads TGTGCCAGCAGCTCCGGTAGCTCGGTTGAGCAGTTCTTC.